This T cell receptor (beta chain) derives from a study of cytomegalovirus exposure and HLA in healthy donors. This clone was detected once. Germline lookup yields CDR1 SGHTS and CDR2 YDEGEE. Trimming shortened V by 2 bases and J by 14 bases, and 16 bases separated the two germline ends. The CDR3 contains 13 residues. PCR primers comprised 60 Vbeta and 13 Jbeta primers. Only in-frame clones appear in the TCRdb table, and some are missing; sequencing was by immunoSEQ multiplex PCR. The data show 150,000 to 200,000 clones, under 70% seen once. The rearrangement joins TRBV5-8 to TRBJ2-2, with D tentatively TRBD1 (5 bases). Material: PBMCs. The receptor was isolated from a man under 40 in good health and CMV-seropositive. The CDR3 loop is CASSLKTGGRLFF. The CDR3 nucleotides are TGTGCCAGCAGCTTAAAAACAGGCGGACGCCTGTTTTTT.